This record looks at one T cell receptor beta chain sequence and its context. This entry is derived from a study of T cells in localized non-small cell lung cancer. The V gene's germline CDR1 is SGHRS and CDR2 YFSETQ. The CDR3 covers 14 residues. V was clipped by 0 bases and J by 7 bases, with 14 bases between them. Assay: immunoSEQ multiplex PCR; the TCRdb copy retains only in-frame clones and omits some. The sample carries about 31,000 clones, around 90% recorded once. The receptor's source is a woman between 40 and 69 years old with stage III lung adenocarcinoma. This chain connects TRBV5-1 to TRBJ2-7; D possibly uses TRBD1 or TRBD2 (5 bases each). The sample in question was peripheral blood mononuclear cells, obtained before any cancer treatment. CDR3: CASSLGWGSREQYF. CDR3 bases: TGCGCCAGCAGCTTGGGATGGGGGTCGAGGGAGCAGTACTTC.